Shown below are 10 T cell receptor beta chains from a single sample sequenced in a study of lymphopenia after photon versus proton radiotherapy. Method: immunoSEQ multiplex PCR; TCRdb's copy keeps in-frame clones and lacks some. The data contain 70,000 to 95,000 clones, around 80% of them singletons. The sequencing used peripheral blood, collected from a patient treated with proton-based radiotherapy. Source of these receptors: a man in his sixties with pancreatic cancer.

This chain joins TRBV5-1 and TRBJ2-7; 9 bases agree with TRBD1. The CDR3 totals 15 residues. V shed 1 base, J shed 5 bases, and the junction held 7 bases outside the gene matches. Per the germline V gene, CDR1 is SGHRS and CDR2 is YFSETQ. The CDR3: CASSLYGTGINEQYF. The CDR3 coding sequence is TGCGCCAGCAGCTTGTACGGGACAGGGATCAACGAGCAGTACTTC.

The V gene is TRBV6-1, the J gene TRBJ2-5; 11 bases fit TRBD1. Germline assignment: CDR1 MNHNS and CDR2 SASEGT. Trimming at V came to 1 base and at J to 5 bases, leaving 3 bases not matched to a gene. This CDR3 comprises 15 residues. DNA for the CDR3: TGTGCCAGCAGTGAAGTCTGGGACAGGGGGGAGACCCAGTACTTC. It translates to CASSEVWDRGETQYF.

The rearrangement links TRBV5-4 to TRBJ2-3; 8 nucleotides align to TRBD1. V trimming: 4 bases; J trimming: 4 bases; junction bases outside the gene matches: 11. This CDR3 is 16 amino acids long. Germline loops: CDR1 SGHNT, CDR2 YYREEE (reference sequence). CDR3: CASSTGQGRMADTQYF. As DNA, the CDR3 is TGTGCCAGCAGCACTGGACAGGGTCGTATGGCAGATACGCAGTATTTT.

J is TRBJ1-1 and V is TRBV30; D is unclear. Germline CDR1 and CDR2: GTSNPN and SVGIG (reference sequence). Trimming left V 0 bases short and J 3 bases short, with 8 bases between. CDR3 length equals 13 residues. CDR3 sequence reads: CAWSVVSDTEAFF. The CDR3 DNA follows: TGTGCCTGGAGTGTCGTGTCAGACACTGAAGCTTTCTTT.

This clone was seen just once. V gene TRBV5-4 combines with J gene TRBJ2-7; D gene uncertain. The CDR3 runs to 15 residues. CDR1 and CDR2 from the germline V gene are SGHNT and YYREEE (reference sequence). Trimming stripped 5 bases from V and 2 bases from J, with 17 bases between. CDR3 region: CASSRSQLPPYEQYF. The CDR3 DNA follows: TGTGCCAGCAGTAGGTCGCAGCTCCCCCCCTACGAGCAGTACTTC.

Note on this clone: Germline and junction disagree at one end, which may indicate a read error. The CDR3 is CASSLDGYSNNEQFF. For the CDR3, the DNA is TGTGCCAGCAGCCTTGACGGTTACTCCAACAATGAGCAGTTCTTC. The rearrangement joins TRBV9 to TRBJ2-1; no firm D call. This CDR3 comprises 15 residues. Per germline, CDR1 SGDLS and CDR2 YYNGEE.

The chain recombines TRBV7-9 with TRBJ2-5; unclear D gene. Trimming pared 3 bases from V and 0 bases from J, leaving 8 bases between. Germline assignment: CDR1 SEHNR and CDR2 FQNEAQ (reference sequence). This CDR3 comprises 14 residues. The CDR3 DNA reads TGTGCCAGCAGCTTTTCCGGTAACCAAGAGACCCAGTACTTC. It specifies CASSFSGNQETQYF.

The chain is built from TRBV4-2 and TRBJ2-1; 8 nucleotides agree with TRBD2. The J segment lost 0 bases and the V segment lost 4 bases, leaving 5 bases of the junction unmatched. Germline V lookup: CDR1 LGHNA, CDR2 YNFKEQ. This CDR3 comprises 16 residues. CDR3 loop: CASSPLAGSSYNEQFF. In nucleotides, the CDR3 is TGTGCCAGCAGCCCCTTAGCGGGGAGCTCCTACAATGAGCAGTTCTTC.

This clone showed up just once. The CDR3 reads CASSLDRARGSYEQYF. The DNA of the CDR3 is TGTGCCAGCAGCTTGGACAGGGCCAGAGGCTCCTACGAGCAGTACTTC. The V gene is TRBV7-2, the J gene TRBJ2-7; TRBD1 aligns across 8 bases. Germline V CDR1 and CDR2: SGHTA, FQGNSA. V trimming: 3 bases; J trimming: 0 bases; junction bases outside the gene matches: 7. The CDR3 is 16 amino acids.

This chain joins TRBV7-6 and TRBJ2-1; D possibly corresponds to TRBD1 (6 bases). V lost 4 bases and J 5 bases, leaving 18 bases between the germline ends. This CDR3 spans 16 amino acids. Germline V CDR1 and CDR2: SGHVS, FNYEAQ. The CDR3 sequence: CASSSQGRTKNNEQFF. CDR3 DNA sequence: TGTGCCAGCAGCTCACAGGGACGGACCAAGAACAATGAGCAGTTCTTC.